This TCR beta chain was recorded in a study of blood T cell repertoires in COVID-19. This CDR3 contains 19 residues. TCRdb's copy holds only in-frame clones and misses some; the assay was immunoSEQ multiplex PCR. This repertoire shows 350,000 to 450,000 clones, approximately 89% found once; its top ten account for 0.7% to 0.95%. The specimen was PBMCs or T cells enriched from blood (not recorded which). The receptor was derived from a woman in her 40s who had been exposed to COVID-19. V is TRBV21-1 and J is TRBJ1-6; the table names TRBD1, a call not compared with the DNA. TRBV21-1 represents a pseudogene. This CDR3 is CASSKGSQGSSSYNSPLHF. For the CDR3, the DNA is TGTGCCAGCAGCAAAGGATCCCAGGGCTCAAGCTCCTATAATTCACCCCTCCACTTT.